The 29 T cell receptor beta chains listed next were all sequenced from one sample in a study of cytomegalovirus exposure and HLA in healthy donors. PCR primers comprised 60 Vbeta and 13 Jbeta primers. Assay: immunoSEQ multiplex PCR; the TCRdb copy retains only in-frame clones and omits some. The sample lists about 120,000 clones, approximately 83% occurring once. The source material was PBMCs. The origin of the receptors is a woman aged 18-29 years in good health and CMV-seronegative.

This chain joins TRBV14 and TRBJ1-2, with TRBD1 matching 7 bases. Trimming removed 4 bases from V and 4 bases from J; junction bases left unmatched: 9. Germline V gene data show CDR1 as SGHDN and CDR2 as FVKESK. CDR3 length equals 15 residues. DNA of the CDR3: TGTGCCAGCAGCCGTGAGGGGGCGCACCTCTATGGCTACACCTTC. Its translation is CASSREGAHLYGYTF.

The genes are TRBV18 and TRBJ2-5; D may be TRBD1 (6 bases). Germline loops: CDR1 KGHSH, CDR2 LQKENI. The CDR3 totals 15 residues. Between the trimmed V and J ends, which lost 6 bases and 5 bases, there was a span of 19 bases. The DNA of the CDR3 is TGTGCCAGCTCCCCCAATGTGGGGGCCCAGGAGACCCAGTACTTC. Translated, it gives CASSPNVGAQETQYF.

CDR3 sequence reads: CASSVGDSNYNSPLHF. CDR3 DNA sequence: TGTGCCAGCAGCGTAGGCGACAGTAACTATAATTCACCCCTCCACTTT. The chain is built from TRBV9 and TRBJ1-6, with D possibly matching TRBD1 (5 bases). The CDR3 covers 16 residues. Trimming removed 0 bases at V and 3 bases at J, with 10 bases between. The germline V gene has CDR1 SGDLS and CDR2 YYNGEE.

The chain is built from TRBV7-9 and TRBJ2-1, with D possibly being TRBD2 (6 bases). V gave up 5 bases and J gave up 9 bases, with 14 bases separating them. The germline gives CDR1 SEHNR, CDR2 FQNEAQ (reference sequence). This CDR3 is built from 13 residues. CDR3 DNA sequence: TGTGCCAGCAGCCAGGGCGCGGGAAGTGAGCAGTTCTTC. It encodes CASSQGAGSEQFF.

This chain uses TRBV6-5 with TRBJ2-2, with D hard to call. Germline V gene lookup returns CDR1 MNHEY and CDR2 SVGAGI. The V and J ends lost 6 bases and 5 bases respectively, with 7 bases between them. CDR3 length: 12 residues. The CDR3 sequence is CASRTGTGELFF. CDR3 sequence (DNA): TGTGCCAGCAGAACCGGGACCGGGGAGCTGTTTTTT.

The CDR3 region has the DNA TGTGCCAGCAGTTTTGACAGGTTAGGCCATAATTCACCCCTCCACTTT. It specifies CASSFDRLGHNSPLHF. The chain carries TRBV27 and TRBJ1-6; D possibly corresponds to TRBD1 (6 bases). Germline CDR1 MNHEY, CDR2 SMNVEV (reference sequence). This CDR3 has 16 residues. Trimming took 3 bases from V and 5 from J, leaving 14 bases between them.

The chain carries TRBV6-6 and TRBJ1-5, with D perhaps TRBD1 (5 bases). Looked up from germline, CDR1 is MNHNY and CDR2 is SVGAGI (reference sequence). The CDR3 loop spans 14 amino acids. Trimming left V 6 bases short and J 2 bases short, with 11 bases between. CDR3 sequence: CASRQGLGNQPQHF. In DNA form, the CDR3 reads TGTGCCAGCAGGCAGGGTCTTGGCAATCAGCCCCAGCATTTT.

The CDR3 here is CASSLYGRASEQYF. DNA for the CDR3: TGTGCCAGCAGCTTATACGGGAGGGCTTCCGAGCAGTACTTC. The V gene is TRBV11-2, the J gene TRBJ2-7; 8 nucleotides line up with TRBD2. The germline V gene has CDR1 SGHAT and CDR2 FQNNGV. V was clipped by 2 bases and J by 6 bases; unmatched bases: 6. The CDR3 spans 14 residues. Full variable domain (outside the CDR3, taken from reference TRBV11-2 and TRBJ2-7): EAGVAQSPRYKIIEKRQSVAFWCNPISGHATLYWYQQILGQGPKLLIQFQNNGVVDDSQLPKDRFSAERLKGVDSTLKIQPAKLEDSAVYLCASSLYGRASEQYFGPGTRLTVT.

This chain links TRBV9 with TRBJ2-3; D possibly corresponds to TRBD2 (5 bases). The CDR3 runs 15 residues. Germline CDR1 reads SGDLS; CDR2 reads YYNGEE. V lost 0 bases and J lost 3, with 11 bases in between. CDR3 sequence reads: CASSVDLGGTDTQYF. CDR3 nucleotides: TGTGCCAGCAGCGTAGATCTAGGCGGGACAGATACGCAGTATTTT.

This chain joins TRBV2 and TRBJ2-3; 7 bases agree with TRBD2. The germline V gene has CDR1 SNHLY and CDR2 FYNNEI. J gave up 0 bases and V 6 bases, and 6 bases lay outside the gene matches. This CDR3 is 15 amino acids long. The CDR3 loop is CASRRRSGSTDTQYF. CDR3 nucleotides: TGTGCCAGCAGGAGGCGTAGCGGGAGCACAGATACGCAGTATTTT.

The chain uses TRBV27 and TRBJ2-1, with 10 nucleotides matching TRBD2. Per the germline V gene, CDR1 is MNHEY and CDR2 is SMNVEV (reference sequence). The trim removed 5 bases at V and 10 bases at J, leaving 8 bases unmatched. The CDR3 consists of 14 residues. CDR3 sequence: CASSLEWTSGEQFF. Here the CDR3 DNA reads TGTGCCAGCAGTCTCGAATGGACTAGCGGCGAGCAGTTCTTC.

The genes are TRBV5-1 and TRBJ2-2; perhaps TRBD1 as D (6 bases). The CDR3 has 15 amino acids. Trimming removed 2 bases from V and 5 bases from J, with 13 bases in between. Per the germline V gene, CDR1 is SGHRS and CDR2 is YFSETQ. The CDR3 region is CASSLSDSSTGELFF. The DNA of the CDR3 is TGCGCCAGCAGCTTATCGGACAGTTCGACCGGGGAGCTGTTTTTT. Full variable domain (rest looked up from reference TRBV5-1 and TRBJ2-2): KAGVTQTPRYLIKTRGQQVTLSCSPISGHRSVSWYQQTPGQGLQFLFEYFSETQRNKGNFPGRFSGRQFSNSRSEMNVSTLELGDSALYLCASSLSDSSTGELFFGEGSRLTVL.

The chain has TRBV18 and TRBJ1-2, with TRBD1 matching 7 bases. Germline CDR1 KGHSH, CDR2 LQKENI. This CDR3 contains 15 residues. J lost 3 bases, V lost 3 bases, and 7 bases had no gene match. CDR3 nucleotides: TGTGCCAGCTCACCGCCCAGGACAGGAGACTATGGCTACACCTTC. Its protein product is CASSPPRTGDYGYTF.

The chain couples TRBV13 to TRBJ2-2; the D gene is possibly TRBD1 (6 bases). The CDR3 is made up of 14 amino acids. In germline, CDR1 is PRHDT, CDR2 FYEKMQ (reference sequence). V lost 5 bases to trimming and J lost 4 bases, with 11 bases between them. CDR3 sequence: CASSTRGSTGELFF. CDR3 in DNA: TGTGCCAGCAGCACGAGGGGGAGCACCGGGGAGCTGTTTTTT.

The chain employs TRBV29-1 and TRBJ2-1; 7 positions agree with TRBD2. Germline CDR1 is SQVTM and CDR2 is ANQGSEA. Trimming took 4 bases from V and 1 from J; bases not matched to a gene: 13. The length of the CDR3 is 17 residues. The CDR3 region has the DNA TGCAGCGTTGTGGGGTACGTGGCGGGAGTGTCCTACAATGAGCAGTTCTTC. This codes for CSVVGYVAGVSYNEQFF.

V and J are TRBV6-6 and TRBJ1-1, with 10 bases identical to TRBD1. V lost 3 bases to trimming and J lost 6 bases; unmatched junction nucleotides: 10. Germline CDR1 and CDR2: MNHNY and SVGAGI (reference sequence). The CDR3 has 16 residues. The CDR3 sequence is CASSYPGTGEAPEAFF. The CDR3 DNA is TGTGCCAGCAGTTATCCCGGGACAGGGGAGGCCCCTGAAGCTTTCTTT.

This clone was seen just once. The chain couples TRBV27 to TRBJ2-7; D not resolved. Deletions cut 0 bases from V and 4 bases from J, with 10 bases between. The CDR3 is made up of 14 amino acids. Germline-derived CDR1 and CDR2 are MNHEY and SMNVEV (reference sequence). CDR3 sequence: CASSLSWAEYEQYF. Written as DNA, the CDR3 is TGTGCCAGCAGTTTATCGTGGGCCGAATACGAGCAGTACTTC.

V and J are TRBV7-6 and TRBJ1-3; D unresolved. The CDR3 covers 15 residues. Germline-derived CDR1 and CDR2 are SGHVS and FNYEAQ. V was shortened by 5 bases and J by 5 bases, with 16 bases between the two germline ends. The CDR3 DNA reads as TGTGCCAGCAGCCCGGAGTTGCCTCCTAGAAACACCATATATTTT. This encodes CASSPELPPRNTIYF. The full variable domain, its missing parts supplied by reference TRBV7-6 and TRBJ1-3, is GAGVSQSPRYKVTKRGQDVALRCDPISGHVSLYWYRQALGQGPEFLTYFNYEAQQDKSGLPNDRFSAERPEGSISTLTIQRTEQRDSAMYRCASSPELPPRNTIYFGEGSWLTVV.

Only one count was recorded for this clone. The CDR3 protein is CASSIVAAPAFF. The CDR3 bases are TGTGCCAGTAGTATAGTAGCGGCTCCAGCTTTCTTT. This chain joins TRBV19 and TRBJ1-1; D not resolved. CDR3 size: 12 residues. Trimming cost V 1 base and J 10 bases, with 10 bases left between them. The germline gives CDR1 LNHDA, CDR2 SQIVND (reference sequence).

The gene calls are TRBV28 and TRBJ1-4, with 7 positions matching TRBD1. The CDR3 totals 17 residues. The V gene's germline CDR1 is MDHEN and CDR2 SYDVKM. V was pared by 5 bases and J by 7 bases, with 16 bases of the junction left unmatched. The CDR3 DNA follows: TGTGCCAGCAGTCCTGAGGGGACAGCTTTTATATTTGAAAAACTGTTTTTT. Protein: CASSPEGTAFIFEKLFF.

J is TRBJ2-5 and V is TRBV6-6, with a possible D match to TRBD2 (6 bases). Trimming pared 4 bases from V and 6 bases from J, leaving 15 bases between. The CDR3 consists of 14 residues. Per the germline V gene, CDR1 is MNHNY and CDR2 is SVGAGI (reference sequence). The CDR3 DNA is TGTGCCAGCAGTTCCGTAGCGGTGGGAAAGACCCAGTACTTC. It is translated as CASSSVAVGKTQYF.

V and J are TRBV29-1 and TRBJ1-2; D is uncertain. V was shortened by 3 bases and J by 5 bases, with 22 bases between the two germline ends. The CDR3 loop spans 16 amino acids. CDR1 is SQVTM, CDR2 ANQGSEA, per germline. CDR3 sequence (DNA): TGCAGCGTTGAGGGAGCGAATCTTATAAAGGGTTATGGCTACACCTTC. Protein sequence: CSVEGANLIKGYGYTF.

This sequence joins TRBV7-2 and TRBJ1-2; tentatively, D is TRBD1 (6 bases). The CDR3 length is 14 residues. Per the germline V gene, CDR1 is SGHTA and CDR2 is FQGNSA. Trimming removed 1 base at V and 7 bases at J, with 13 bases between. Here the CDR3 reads CASSLDQGPGGYTF. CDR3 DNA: TGTGCCAGCAGCTTAGATCAGGGGCCAGGTGGCTACACCTTC.

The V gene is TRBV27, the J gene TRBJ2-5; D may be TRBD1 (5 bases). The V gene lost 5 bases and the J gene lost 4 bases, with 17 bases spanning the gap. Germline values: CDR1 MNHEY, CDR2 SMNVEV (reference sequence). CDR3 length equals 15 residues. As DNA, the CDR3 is TGTGCCAGCAGTCCCAGGGCCCTTAGGGGAGAGACCCAGTACTTC. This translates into CASSPRALRGETQYF.

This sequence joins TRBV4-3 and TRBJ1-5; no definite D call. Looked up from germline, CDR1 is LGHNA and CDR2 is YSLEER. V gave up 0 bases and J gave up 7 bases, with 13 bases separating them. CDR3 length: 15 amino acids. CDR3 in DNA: TGCGCCAGCAGCCAAGATCTGACGTCGCGGCAGCCCCAGCATTTT. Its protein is CASSQDLTSRQPQHF.

The CDR3 region has the DNA TGTGCCAGTAGTGGGGGTAGGACAGCCTCCTACGAGCAGTACTTC. It specifies CASSGGRTASYEQYF. This chain connects TRBV19 to TRBJ2-7, with a possible D match to TRBD1 (6 bases). V lost 5 bases and J 0 bases, leaving 14 bases between the germline ends. Germline V gene lookup returns CDR1 LNHDA and CDR2 SQIVND (reference sequence). The CDR3 is made up of 15 amino acids. The full variable domain, rest sourced from reference TRBV19 and TRBJ2-7, is DGGITQSPKYLFRKEGQNVTLSCEQNLNHDAMYWYRQDPGQGLRLIYYSQIVNDFQKGDIAEGYSVSREKKESFPLTVTSAQKNPTAFYLCASSGGRTASYEQYFGPGTRLTVT.

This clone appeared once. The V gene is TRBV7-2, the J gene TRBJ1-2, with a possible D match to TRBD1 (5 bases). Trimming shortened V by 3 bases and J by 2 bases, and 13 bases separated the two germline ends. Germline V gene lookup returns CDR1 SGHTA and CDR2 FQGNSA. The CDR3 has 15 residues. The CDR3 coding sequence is TGTGCCAGCAGCTTCCCCGGCAGGGAAAACTATGGCTACACCTTC. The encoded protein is CASSFPGRENYGYTF.

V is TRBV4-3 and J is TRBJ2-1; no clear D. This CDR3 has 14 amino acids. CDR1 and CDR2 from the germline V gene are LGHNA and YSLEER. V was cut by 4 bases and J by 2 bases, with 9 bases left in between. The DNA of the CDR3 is TGCGCCAGCAGCCCGATCGCGGCCTACAATGAGCAGTTCTTC. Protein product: CASSPIAAYNEQFF.

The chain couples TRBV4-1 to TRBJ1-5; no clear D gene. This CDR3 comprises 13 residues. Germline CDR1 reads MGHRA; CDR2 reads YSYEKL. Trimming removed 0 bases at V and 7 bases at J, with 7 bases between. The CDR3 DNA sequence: TGCGCCAGCAGCCAAGAGTTGCGACAGCCCCAGCATTTT. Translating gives CASSQELRQPQHF.